This T cell receptor beta chain was found in a study of PD-L1 blockade in urothelial cancer (dated by TCRdb to 2015 to 2018). At the level of the whole study: All patients started therapy in the mid-2010s and received atezolizumab 1,200 mg intravenously every 3 weeks. About 90% of the roughly 30 patients were males with bladder-origin urothelial cancer, and 18 of 29 reported a prior smoking history. An ECOG performance status of 0 or 1 was recorded for the patients, and 0 to 3 prior chemotherapy regimens had been received by the patients. Blood samples were analyzed 3 weeks after the start of treatment (second dose) and 6 weeks after the start of treatment. Blood samples gave a median of 141,255 T cells and 83,000 or so unique TCRs, with a median clonality of 0.080. An exploratory multi-omic analysis was conducted of the somatic, immune and clinical correlates of response to PD-L1 blockade with atezolizumab in urothelial cancer. Pretreatment tumor samples, along with matched peripheral blood collected serially before and after atezolizumab treatment, underwent TCR sequencing. Progression-free survival longer than 6 months counted as durable clinical benefit, and TCR features were additionally tested against both progression-free and overall survival. In the same patients, whole exome sequencing and RNA sequencing of pretreatment tumors were performed in addition to TCR sequencing. Durable clinical benefit was achieved by nine patients and was not achieved by 20 patients. Some 30 patients had pretreatment blood TCR-seq, some 25 had at least one posttreatment blood collection, and some 25 had tumor TCR-seq. Broader findings and caveats from the paper: A pretreatment peripheral blood TCR clonality below the median was linked to improved progression-free and overall survival. Patients with durable benefit showed greater expansion of tumor-associated TCR clones in peripheral blood 3 weeks after starting treatment (n of about 20, p = 0.022). Small sample size (n ≈ 28) and many exploratory analyses mean the results are intended to be hypothesis-generating.

This clone was observed a single time. Its antigen remains unidentified. No base qualities exist here, and no much larger clone lies one base off it. To estimate absolute template abundance from read counts, synthetic TCR analog templates were spiked into each PCR. The immunoSEQ assay used bias-controlled V and J gene primers to amplify TCRbeta CDR3 regions from genomic DNA. Rearranged TCRbeta segments were sequenced at approximately 20X coverage. The authors' analysis ran thus. Sequencing errors were corrected by clustering and CDR3s were annotated against IMGT to assign V, D and J genes. Only productive TCRbeta rearrangements were used in downstream analyses, excluding out-of-frame or stop-codon sequences. Clonality was computed as one minus Shannon entropy normalized by the log of the number of unique productive sequences. Clones differing between time points or between blood and tumor were identified by Fisher's exact test with Benjamini-Hochberg correction at adjusted p below 0.01. Here the immuneACCESS table is served through TCRdb, limited to in-frame sequences with V and J called. Missing clones are a known gap in these copies; in checked studies unresolved V genes cover under half, and the rest lacks a known reason. From that table come the V and J calls and clone size; the DNA was used to work out D and trimming. The table for this sample lists approximately 94,000 clones; roughly 84% of them were counted only once. The top ten clonotypes cover 2% to 2.5% of the sample.

Trimming takes 4 bases from V and 1 base from J, and the germline ends sit 11 bases apart. CDR1 SGHNT and CDR2 YENEEA were looked up in the germline V gene. The CDR3 holds 15 amino acids from the cysteine to the phenylalanine. The kept DNA is CDR3 alone, 45 bases in frame from the first base. Read against the paper, the sample's time point label means: pretreatment peripheral blood. A cohort of about 30 patients with locally advanced or metastatic urothelial carcinoma, treated at Memorial Sloan Kettering on a trial protocol, was included. Peripheral blood mononuclear cells were collected pretreatment and during treatment, at between 1 and 8 total time points per patient. The Qiagen DNeasy Blood extraction kit was used to purify genomic DNA from total PBMCs and tumor samples. PBMCs were collected pretreatment and during treatment and were isolated and stored as previously described.

The sequence was collected from a man aged 55 to 70 with urothelial cancer. The sample here was PBMCs, taken around atezolizumab (anti-PD-L1) treatment. Recombination linked TRBV11-3 to TRBJ2-4; the D segment could be TRBD1, given 6 matching bases. The CDR3 loop reads CASSSYRVAKNIQYF. In nucleotides, the sequence is TGTGCCAGCAGCTCGTACAGGGTGGCCAAAAACATTCAGTACTTC.